These 32 T cell receptor beta chains originate from one sample sequenced in a study of T-cell memory formation after mild COVID-19. TCRdb re-called the 5' RACE reads through MiXCR, storing one row per CDR3 protein. The sample has almost 550,000 distinct CDR3 sequences; roughly 20% are singletons. The sample consisted of PBMCs or a T cell subset sorted from them (not recorded which). The receptors come from an adult woman who had mild COVID-19 (a few samples of this study predate the infection). Cell type and time point are not known.

This chain uses TRBV12-3 or TRBV12-4 with TRBJ2-7, with D uncertain. This CDR3 has 13 amino acids. Trimming took 1 base from V and 9 from J, leaving 13 bases between them. The CDR3 DNA is TGTGCCAGCAGTTTAGTCTTAGTACGTCGGCAGTACTTC. It encodes CASSLVLVRRQYF.

The gene calls are TRBV12-3 or TRBV12-4 and TRBJ2-5; 8 bases map to TRBD1. Trimming removed 4 bases from V and 4 bases from J; junction bases left unmatched: 5. The CDR3 consists of 14 residues. The CDR3 nucleotides are TGTGCCAGCAGTTACGCTGACAGGGGAGAGACCCAGTACTTC. Translating it yields CASSYADRGETQYF.

As for this clonotype: A much larger clone sits a single nucleotide away, making a read error possible. The rearrangement joins TRBV5-5 to TRBJ1-1; TRBD1 matches at 8 bases. Germline CDR1 reads SGHKS; CDR2 reads YYEKEE (reference sequence). There are 14 residues in the CDR3. The V segment lost 3 bases and the J segment 0 bases; nucleotides outside the gene matches: 1. In DNA form, the CDR3 reads TGTGCCAGCAGCTGGGGACAGGTGAACACTGAAGCTTTCTTT. This translates into CASSWGQVNTEAFF. Full variable domain (outside the CDR3, taken from reference TRBV5-5 and TRBJ1-1): DAGVTQSPTHLIKTRGQQVTLRCSPISGHKSVSWYQQVLGQGPQFIFQYYEKEERGRGNFPDRFSARQFPNYSSELNVNALLLGDSALYLCASSWGQVNTEAFFGQGTRLTVV.

This clonotype has more than one count but fewer than ten. The chain couples TRBV13 to TRBJ1-1, with 7 nucleotides matching TRBD1. The CDR3 contains 15 residues. Trimming at V came to 3 bases and at J to 0 bases, leaving 4 bases not matched to a gene. Per germline, CDR1 PRHDT and CDR2 FYEKMQ (reference sequence). The CDR3 reads CASSLRGQMNTEAFF. The CDR3 DNA reads TGTGCCAGCAGCTTGCGGGGACAGATGAACACTGAAGCTTTCTTT. Together with reference TRBV13 and TRBJ1-1, the CDR3 gives the full variable domain: AAGVIQSPRHLIKEKRETATLKCYPIPRHDTVYWYQQGPGQDPQFLISFYEKMQSDKGSIPDRFSAQQFSDYHSELNMSSLELGDSALYFCASSLRGQMNTEAFFGQGTRLTVV.

The chain carries TRBV15 and TRBJ2-1; 13 bases match TRBD2. Germline assignment: CDR1 LNHNV and CDR2 YYDKDF (reference sequence). Unmatched junction bases numbered 11, after V lost 2 bases and J lost 7 bases. The CDR3 is 18 residues long. CDR3 in amino acids: CATSRSRTSGSLNNEQFF. The CDR3 coding sequence is TGTGCCACCAGCAGATCCCGGACTAGCGGGAGCCTAAATAATGAGCAGTTCTTC. Full variable domain (rest looked up from reference TRBV15 and TRBJ2-1): DAMVIQNPRYQVTQFGKPVTLSCSQTLNHNVMYWYQQKSSQAPKLLFHYYDKDFNNEADTPDNFQSRRPNTSFCFLDIRSPGLGDTAMYLCATSRSRTSGSLNNEQFFGPGTRLTVL.

V gene TRBV29-1 combines with J gene TRBJ2-7; TRBD2 is a possible D gene (7 bases). The V gene's germline CDR1 is SQVTM and CDR2 ANQGSEA. This CDR3 is 13 amino acids long. Trimming took 3 bases from V and 7 from J, leaving 16 bases between them. The CDR3 DNA sequence: TGCAGCGTTGACCTCGCGGGGGCGAGGGAGCAGTACTTC. This codes for CSVDLAGAREQYF.

This clonotype was found a few times. CDR3: CASSRTGRTSGKYTQYF. In DNA, the CDR3 is TGCGCCAGCAGCCGTACGGGGCGGACTAGCGGGAAATATACGCAGTATTTT. The chain links TRBV4-3 to TRBJ2-3; 12 bases match TRBD2. V was clipped by 4 bases and J by 7 bases; unmatched bases: 12. Germline V gene sequence: CDR1 LGHNA, CDR2 YSLEER. This CDR3 has 17 residues.

The rearrangement joins TRBV19 to TRBJ2-5, with 9 nucleotides matching TRBD1. This CDR3 comprises 15 residues. Per the germline V gene, CDR1 is LNHDA and CDR2 is SQIVND (reference sequence). With 4 bases clipped from V and 4 bases from J, the junction kept 7 bases outside the gene matches. The CDR3 spells CASSTRQGGIETQYF. CDR3 DNA sequence: TGTGCCAGTAGTACTCGACAGGGGGGAATAGAGACCCAGTACTTC.

This clonotype was detected only a few times. The chain joins TRBV6-5 to TRBJ1-2; D may be TRBD1 (6 bases). The germline V and J ends were trimmed by 0 bases and 6 bases, with 14 bases remaining between them. This CDR3 is built from 15 residues. Germline CDR1 MNHEY, CDR2 SVGAGI. The CDR3 bases are TGTGCCAGCAGTTACTCGATGGGGGGGGCGGATGGCTACACCTTC. The encoded protein is CASSYSMGGADGYTF.

This clonotype was seen at least ten times. The gene calls are TRBV9 and TRBJ2-2, with D perhaps TRBD1 (6 bases). CDR1 and CDR2 (germline): SGDLS, YYNGEE. The CDR3 spans 14 residues. Trimming took off 4 bases at V and 4 bases at J, with 11 bases between the two ends. The CDR3 coding sequence is TGTGCCAGCAGCCCTACAGGGTCCACCGGGGAGCTGTTTTTT. Protein product: CASSPTGSTGELFF.

The gene calls are TRBV7-6 and TRBJ2-2; TRBD2 aligns across 8 bases. V shed 2 bases and J 11 bases; nucleotides not matched to a gene: 13. The CDR3 is made up of 16 amino acids. Looked up from germline, CDR1 is SGHVS and CDR2 is FNYEAQ. In nucleotides, the CDR3 is TGTGCCAGCAGCTTAACCGCGGGGGGCTCGGTGGGAGAGCTGTTTTTT. It is translated as CASSLTAGGSVGELFF.

The chain has TRBV4-2 and TRBJ2-5; D possibly corresponds to TRBD1 (5 bases). Germline CDR1 reads LGHNA; CDR2 reads YNFKEQ. The ends were cut back, 0 bases at V and 2 bases at J, with 10 bases in the middle. CDR3 length: 15 residues. This CDR3 is CASSQDPGFQETQYF. The CDR3 bases are TGTGCCAGCAGCCAAGACCCAGGGTTTCAAGAGACCCAGTACTTC.

The chain uses TRBV15 and TRBJ1-2; 9 positions match TRBD1. CDR3 size: 17 residues. Trimming at V came to 0 bases and at J to 8 bases, leaving 13 bases not matched to a gene. The germline V gene has CDR1 LNHNV and CDR2 YYDKDF (reference sequence). The CDR3 nucleotides read TGTGCCACCAGCAGAGACACCCCGTATGGACAGGGGCGAGGCTACACCTTC. Amino acid sequence: CATSRDTPYGQGRGYTF.

The count of this clonotype is one. The CDR3 DNA reads as TGTGCCATCATCCGGGACACAAGGAGGGGGGATCACTACGAGCAGTACTTC. It translates to CAIIRDTRRGDHYEQYF. This sequence joins TRBV2 and TRBJ2-7, with D perhaps TRBD1 or TRBD2 (6 bases each). CDR1 SNHLY and CDR2 FYNNEI come from the germline V gene. This CDR3 has 17 residues. Trimming shortened V by 10 bases and J by 3 bases, and 28 bases separated the two germline ends. The variable domain in full, with the rest retrieved from reference TRBV2 and TRBJ2-7, is EPEVTQTPSHQVTQMGQEVILRCVPISNHLYFYWYRQILGQKVEFLVSFYNNEISEKSEIFDDQFSVERPDGSNFTLKIRSTKLEDSAMYFCAIIRDTRRGDHYEQYFGPGTRLTVT.

In its sample, this clonotype was seen a few times. The CDR3: CASSQGDTSNQPQHF. CDR3 sequence (DNA): TGTGCCAGCAGCCAAGGGGACACTAGCAATCAGCCCCAGCATTTT. The genes are TRBV3-1 and TRBJ1-5; tentative D call: TRBD1 (6 bases). CDR1 and CDR2 (germline): LGHDT, YNNKEL (reference sequence). Trimming took 1 base from V and 0 from J, leaving 7 bases between them. CDR3 length: 15 amino acids. Filled out from reference TRBV3-1 and TRBJ1-5, the complete variable domain reads DTAVSQTPKYLVTQMGNDKSIKCEQNLGHDTMYWYKQDSKKFLKIMFSYNNKELIINETVPNRFSPKSPDKAHLNLHINSLELGDSAVYFCASSQGDTSNQPQHFGDGTRLSIL.

The gene calls are TRBV6-5 and TRBJ2-6, with a tentative D call TRBD1 (6 bases). V lost 6 bases, J lost 1 base, and 10 bases lay in between. In germline, CDR1 is MNHEY, CDR2 SVGAGI. The CDR3 length is 15 residues. CDR3 bases: TGTGCCAGCAGGACAGGCCAATCTGGGGCCAACGTCCTGACTTTC. Protein product: CASRTGQSGANVLTF.

The table lists this clonotype with a few counts. The chain uses TRBV10-3 and TRBJ2-5, with TRBD2 as a possible D gene (5 bases). Germline V lookup: CDR1 ENHRY, CDR2 SYGVKD. The CDR3 loop spans 13 amino acids. Trimming removed 3 bases at V and 5 bases at J, with 10 bases between. The CDR3 spells CAISDEGAETQYF. CDR3 nucleotide sequence: TGTGCCATCAGTGATGAGGGAGCGGAGACCCAGTACTTC.

This clonotype was detected only a few times. The rearrangement uses TRBV13 and TRBJ2-1, with 10 nucleotides matching TRBD2. Losses at the gene ends were 5 bases for V and 6 bases for J; bases not matched to a gene: 10. CDR3 length equals 16 residues. Germline-derived CDR1 and CDR2 are PRHDT and FYEKMQ (reference sequence). CDR3 residues: CASSPIVERGGNEQFF. The CDR3 coding sequence is TGTGCCAGCAGCCCCATCGTGGAGCGGGGGGGCAATGAGCAGTTCTTC.

This clonotype has a handful of counts. This CDR3 reads CASSLLREFYQETQYF. The CDR3 DNA reads TGTGCCAGCAGTTTGCTGCGGGAGTTCTACCAAGAGACCCAGTACTTC. V usage is TRBV28 and J usage is TRBJ2-5, with 7 bases aligning to TRBD2. This CDR3 comprises 16 residues. CDR1 is MDHEN, CDR2 SYDVKM, per germline. Germline trimming cut 3 bases from V and 0 bases from J; bases unmatched to any gene: 7.

This clonotype appeared a few times. The rearrangement links TRBV7-9 to TRBJ2-6; no clear D gene. The CDR3 is 15 residues long. The V gene's germline CDR1 is SEHNR and CDR2 FQNEAQ (reference sequence). V lost 4 bases to trimming and J lost 2 bases, with 9 bases between them. The CDR3, as DNA: TGTGCCAGCAGCTCCAGCCGGGCTGGGGCCAACGTCCTGACTTTC. Translating gives CASSSSRAGANVLTF.

This clonotype came up many times. The rearrangement links TRBV7-9 to TRBJ2-1, with D hard to call. This CDR3 contains 15 residues. Deletions cut 3 bases from V and 4 bases from J, with 13 bases between. CDR1 and CDR2 from the germline V gene are SEHNR and FQNEAQ (reference sequence). This CDR3 is CASSFREVRYNEQFF. The CDR3 region has the DNA TGTGCCAGCAGCTTCCGCGAGGTGCGGTACAATGAGCAGTTCTTC.

A few counts support this clonotype. The chain carries TRBV5-1 and TRBJ2-1, with TRBD2 matching over 7 bases. The V segment lost 0 bases and the J segment 3 bases; nucleotides outside the gene matches: 9. CDR1 is SGHRS, CDR2 YFSETQ, per germline. The CDR3 totals 17 residues. The CDR3 region has the DNA TGCGCCAGCAGCTTGGGGCGGGCGGGAGAGGTCTACAATGAGCAGTTCTTC. This codes for CASSLGRAGEVYNEQFF. Filled out from reference TRBV5-1 and TRBJ2-1, the complete variable domain reads KAGVTQTPRYLIKTRGQQVTLSCSPISGHRSVSWYQQTPGQGLQFLFEYFSETQRNKGNFPGRFSGRQFSNSRSEMNVSTLELGDSALYLCASSLGRAGEVYNEQFFGPGTRLTVL.

In its sample, this clonotype was seen a few times. This chain connects TRBV7-9 to TRBJ1-5; D unclear. Trimming left V 0 bases short and J 1 base short, with 13 bases between. The CDR3 contains 17 residues. Looked up from germline, CDR1 is SEHNR and CDR2 is FQNEAQ (reference sequence). The CDR3 reads CASSLAGWGGSNQPQHF. In DNA form, the CDR3 reads TGTGCCAGCAGCTTAGCCGGCTGGGGAGGGAGCAATCAGCCCCAGCATTTT. The variable domain in full, completed from reference TRBV7-9 and TRBJ1-5, reads DTGVSQNPRHKITKRGQNVTFRCDPISEHNRLYWYRQTLGQGPEFLTYFQNEAQLEKSRLLSDRFSAERPKGSFSTLEIQRTEQGDSAMYLCASSLAGWGGSNQPQHFGDGTRLSIL.

This clonotype was seen ten or more times. The chain recombines TRBV25-1 with TRBJ1-3; the match to TRBD1 covers 7 bases. CDR3 length: 15 amino acids. The V segment lost 3 bases and the J segment 2 bases; nucleotides outside the gene matches: 4. From germline, CDR1 is MGHDK and CDR2 SYGVNS. The CDR3 nucleotides are TGTGCCAGCAGTGACCCGACAGGGACTGGAAACACCATATATTTT. It is translated as CASSDPTGTGNTIYF.

There are a few counts of this clonotype. V usage is TRBV6-2 or TRBV6-3 and J usage is TRBJ1-1, with 7 nucleotides matching TRBD1. Germline V gene sequence: CDR1 MNHEY, CDR2 SVGEGT. There are 14 residues in the CDR3. J lost 4 bases, V lost 6 bases, and 8 bases had no gene match. CDR3 amino acids: CASRPQGLFTEAFF. The CDR3 coding sequence is TGTGCCAGCAGACCACAGGGGTTGTTCACTGAAGCTTTCTTT.

This clonotype was picked up a small number of times. This chain joins TRBV20-1 and TRBJ2-5, with 7 bases aligning to TRBD2. This CDR3 region has 20 residues. The V gene's germline CDR1 is DFQATT and CDR2 SNEGSKA (reference sequence). The chain's CDR3 is CTLRPPGPRLAGPRRETQYF. Written as DNA, the CDR3 is TGCACCTTAAGGCCCCCCGGGCCGAGACTAGCAGGCCCTCGACGAGAGACCCAGTACTTC.

This clonotype was recorded a few times. The chain has TRBV6-4 and TRBJ2-3, with D perhaps TRBD1 or TRBD2 (5 bases each). V was pared by 2 bases and J by 0 bases, with 12 bases between. The CDR3 sequence is 16 residues long. Looked up from germline, CDR1 is MRHNA and CDR2 is SNTAGT. The CDR3 nucleotides are TGTGCCAGCAGTGACAGCTCCGAGGGGAGCACAGATACGCAGTATTTT. It is translated as CASSDSSEGSTDTQYF.

The gene calls are TRBV20-1 and TRBJ2-7; 8 positions agree with TRBD1. The CDR3 spans 13 residues. Germline CDR1 DFQATT, CDR2 SNEGSKA (reference sequence). V lost 6 bases to trimming and J lost 3 bases; unmatched junction nucleotides: 7. The chain's CDR3 is CSAWDRSNYEQYF. The CDR3 DNA sequence: TGCAGTGCATGGGACAGGTCCAACTACGAGCAGTACTTC.

There are a few counts of this clonotype. The rearrangement links TRBV12-3 or TRBV12-4 to TRBJ2-7; 7 bases map to TRBD2. This CDR3 is built from 15 residues. V shed 3 bases and J 0 bases; nucleotides not matched to a gene: 5. Written as DNA, the CDR3 is TGTGCCAGCAGTTTTCGCCAGCGGGGCTCCTACGAGCAGTACTTC. It is translated as CASSFRQRGSYEQYF.

The chain is built from TRBV5-4 and TRBJ2-7; 12 bases are a match to TRBD1. This CDR3 has 14 amino acids. CDR1 is SGHNT and CDR2 is YYREEE in the germline V gene (reference sequence). V was pared by 4 bases and J by 7 bases, with 6 bases of the junction left unmatched. The CDR3 DNA reads as TGTGCCAGCAGCACCGGGACAGGGGGCCTGGAGCAGTACTTC. Translating it yields CASSTGTGGLEQYF.

A few counts support this clonotype. V gene TRBV12-3 or TRBV12-4 combines with J gene TRBJ2-3; TRBD2 matches 12 bases. This CDR3 is 23 amino acids long. With 0 bases clipped from V and 2 bases from J, the junction kept 21 bases outside the gene matches. The CDR3 is CASSLALPRLAGEGVRHTDTQYF. CDR3 coding DNA: TGTGCCAGCAGTTTAGCGTTACCCCGACTAGCGGGAGAGGGGGTCCGACACACAGATACGCAGTATTTT.

The chain recombines TRBV7-9 with TRBJ2-7; tentatively, D is TRBD2 (5 bases). V shed 4 bases and J shed 0 bases, with 13 bases lying between them. There are 15 residues in the CDR3. Germline V gene sequence: CDR1 SEHNR, CDR2 FQNEAQ (reference sequence). CDR3 protein: CASSSSGYDSYEQYF. The DNA for the CDR3 is TGTGCCAGCAGCTCGAGCGGATATGACTCCTACGAGCAGTACTTC. Full variable domain (rest looked up from reference TRBV7-9 and TRBJ2-7): DTGVSQNPRHKITKRGQNVTFRCDPISEHNRLYWYRQTLGQGPEFLTYFQNEAQLEKSRLLSDRFSAERPKGSFSTLEIQRTEQGDSAMYLCASSSSGYDSYEQYFGPGTRLTVT.